These T cell receptor beta chains were read from a single sample in a study of blood T cell repertoires in COVID-19. Assay: immunoSEQ multiplex PCR; the TCRdb copy retains only in-frame clones and omits some. The data contain roughly 150,000 clones, 80% to 90% of them singletons. The sample taken for sequencing was peripheral blood. These receptors were collected from a woman aged 55-75 years with COVID-19, enrolled during active disease. The conserved cysteine and the conserved F or W are not part of the CDR3 here. Fields, in order: clone size, V gene, J gene, CDR3 protein. Clone sizes are given selectively: once, few, many, or a class where the clone is expanded.

.	TRBV10-2	TRBJ1-1	ASSVGVTEAF
.	TRBV5-1	TRBJ2-3	ASSLGVGITDTQY
.	TRBV9	TRBJ1-4	ASSVDGKRSEKLF
.	TRBV12-3/TRBV12-4	TRBJ2-7	ASSLPLYEQY
.	TRBV7-8	TRBJ2-1	ASSLNPGQGRGEQF
.	TRBV15	TRBJ1-3	ATSTRTYSGNTIY
few	TRBV18	TRBJ1-1	ASSPQGMNTEAF
.	TRBV3-1/TRBV3-2	TRBJ1-6	ASSQVGGGNSPLH
.	TRBV3-1/TRBV3-2	TRBJ1-3	ASSQPVRGERGNTIY
many	TRBV7-2	TRBJ2-5	ASSLVGSGGQETQY
.	TRBV11-3	TRBJ1-1	ASSLDGGTAF
few	TRBV12-3/TRBV12-4	TRBJ1-2	ASSDRGGYGYT
.	TRBV27	TRBJ2-1	ASSLGGIHEQF
few	TRBV7-8	TRBJ2-7	ASSLTSGYEQY
.	TRBV4-2	TRBJ1-1	ASSQDRGRDTEAF
.	TRBV9	TRBJ1-2	ASSFRTEPYGYT
once	TRBV9	TRBJ2-5	ASSMGLAGAAPETQY
.	TRBV30	TRBJ1-5	AWSPGLNQPQH
.	TRBV3-1/TRBV3-2	TRBJ1-4	ASSQTGVREKLF
.	TRBV4-1	TRBJ1-1	ASSSLGGPANTEAF
.	TRBV7-2	TRBJ1-2	ASSKAGDRATYGYT
.	TRBV18	TRBJ1-1	ASSPPGLGDTEAF
once	TRBV5-4	TRBJ1-1	ASSLARGNTEAF
once	TRBV11-3	TRBJ2-5	ASSSGWRDRETQY
.	TRBV5-1	TRBJ2-1	ASSLGLLADNEQF
.	TRBV6-5	TRBJ2-5	ASRRLAVQETQY
.	TRBV19	TRBJ1-1	ASTPRTGGNTEAF
.	TRBV4-1	TRBJ1-3	ASSQPGQGPGNTIY
.	TRBV19	TRBJ2-2	ASSIMTENTGELF
.	TRBV5-4	TRBJ2-1	ASSLLGQGIYNEQF
.	TRBV27	TRBJ1-6	ASKTGSLYNSPLH
once	TRBV6-2/TRBV6-3	TRBJ2-5	ASSYRRLAQETQY
.	TRBV5-8	TRBJ1-1	ASSLRSGVRGTEAF
.	TRBV6-5	TRBJ1-4	ATGLPGQFNEKLF
once	TRBV24-1	TRBJ2-2	ATSESTPGLATTGELF
.	TRBV6-1	TRBJ1-6	ASSESLNSPLH
.	TRBV18	TRBJ1-4	ASSAAGGNEKLF
.	TRBV10-3	TRBJ2-2	AISEEVTSNTGELF
once	TRBV27	TRBJ1-4	ASSLEPGLREKLF
.	TRBV2	TRBJ1-5	ASDRDRNQPQH
.	TRBV14	TRBJ2-2	ASSQVPSYTGELF
.	TRBV10-3	TRBJ1-2	AARDSGDGYT
.	TRBV6-4	TRBJ1-5	ASSESTGVQPQH
once	TRBV7-8	TRBJ2-1	ASSPDYQPF
.	TRBV6-5	TRBJ2-7	ASSLASYEQY
.	TRBV12-3/TRBV12-4	TRBJ2-5	ASRGDWAETQY
.	TRBV6-1	TRBJ1-5	ASSETADQPQH
.	TRBV6-1	TRBJ1-2	ASSEGPYYGYT
.	TRBV7-9	TRBJ1-1	ASSLLQGKTEAF
.	TRBV4-1	TRBJ1-2	ASSQVLGHRPYGYT
.	TRBV25-1	TRBJ1-1	ASSSGGSSAF
.	TRBV11-2	TRBJ2-3	ASRGLASTDTQY
.	TRBV2	TRBJ2-3	ASKARAFTDTQY
.	TRBV27	TRBJ2-3	ASSFFGVGTDTQY
.	TRBV12-5	TRBJ1-5	ASVLHRDRGNYSNQPQH
.	TRBV18	TRBJ2-2	ASSRTRGAGELF
.	TRBV10-1	TRBJ1-1	ASSEDRYTEAF
.	TRBV7-2	TRBJ2-3	ASSLVWATYTQY
.	TRBV5-5	TRBJ2-1	ASSLSGYNEQF